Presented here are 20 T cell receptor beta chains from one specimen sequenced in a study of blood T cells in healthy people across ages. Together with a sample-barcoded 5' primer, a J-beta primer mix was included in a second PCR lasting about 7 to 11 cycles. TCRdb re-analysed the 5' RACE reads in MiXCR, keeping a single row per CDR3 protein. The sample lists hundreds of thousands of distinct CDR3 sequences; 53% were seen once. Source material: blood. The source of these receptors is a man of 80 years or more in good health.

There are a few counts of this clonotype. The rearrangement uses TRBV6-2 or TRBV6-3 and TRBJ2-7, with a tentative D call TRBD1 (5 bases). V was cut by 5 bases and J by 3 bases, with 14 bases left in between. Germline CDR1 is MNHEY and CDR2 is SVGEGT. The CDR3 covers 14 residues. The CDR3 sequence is CASSPSGLIYEQYF. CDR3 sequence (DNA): TGTGCCAGCAGTCCCTCAGGGTTGATCTACGAGCAGTACTTC.

The CDR3 protein is CATSDSWEPGVPYNEQFF. DNA for the CDR3: TGTGCCACCAGTGATTCTTGGGAGCCGGGAGTGCCCTACAATGAGCAGTTCTTC. The chain combines TRBV24-1 with TRBJ2-1; a weak D match, TRBD2 (6 bases). The CDR3 has 18 amino acids. Germline V gene sequence: CDR1 KGHDR, CDR2 SFDVKD. The V gene lost 2 bases and the J gene lost 2 bases, with 18 bases spanning the gap.

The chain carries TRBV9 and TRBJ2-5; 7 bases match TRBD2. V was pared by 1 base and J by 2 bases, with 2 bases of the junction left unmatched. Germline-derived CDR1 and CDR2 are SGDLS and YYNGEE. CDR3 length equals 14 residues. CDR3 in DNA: TGTGCCAGCAGCGTAATGGGGGGGCAAGAGACCCAGTACTTC. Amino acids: CASSVMGGQETQYF.

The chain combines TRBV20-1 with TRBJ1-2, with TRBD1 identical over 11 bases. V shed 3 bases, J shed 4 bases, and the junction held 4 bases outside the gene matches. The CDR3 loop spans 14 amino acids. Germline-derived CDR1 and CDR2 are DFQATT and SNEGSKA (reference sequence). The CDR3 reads CSASGQGAGYGYTF. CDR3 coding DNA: TGCAGTGCTAGCGGACAGGGGGCGGGCTATGGCTACACCTTC.

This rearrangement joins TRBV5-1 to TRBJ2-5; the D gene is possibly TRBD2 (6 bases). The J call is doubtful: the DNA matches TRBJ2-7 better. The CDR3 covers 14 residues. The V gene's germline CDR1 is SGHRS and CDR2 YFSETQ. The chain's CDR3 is CASSLALTSDEQYF. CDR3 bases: TGCGCCAGCAGCTTGGCCCTGACTAGTGACGAGCAGTACTTC.

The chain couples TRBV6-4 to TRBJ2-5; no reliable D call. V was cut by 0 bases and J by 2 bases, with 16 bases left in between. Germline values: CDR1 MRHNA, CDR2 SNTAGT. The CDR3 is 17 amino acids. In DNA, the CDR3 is TGTGCCAGCAGTGACTCAAACCTGTTAGTGCCTCAAGAGACCCAGTACTTC. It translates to CASSDSNLLVPQETQYF.

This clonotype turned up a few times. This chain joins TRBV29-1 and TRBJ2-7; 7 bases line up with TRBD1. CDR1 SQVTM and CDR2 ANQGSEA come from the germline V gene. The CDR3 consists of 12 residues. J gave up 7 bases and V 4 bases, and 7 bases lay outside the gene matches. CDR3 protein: CSVGDSYNEQYF. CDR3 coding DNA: TGCAGCGTTGGGGACAGCTACAATGAGCAGTACTTC.

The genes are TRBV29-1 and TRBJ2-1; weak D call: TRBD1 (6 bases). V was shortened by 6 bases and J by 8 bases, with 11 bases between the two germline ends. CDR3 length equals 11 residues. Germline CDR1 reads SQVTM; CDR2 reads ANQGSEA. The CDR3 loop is CSVVQGDEQFF. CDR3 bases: TGCAGCGTGGTACAGGGCGATGAGCAGTTCTTC.

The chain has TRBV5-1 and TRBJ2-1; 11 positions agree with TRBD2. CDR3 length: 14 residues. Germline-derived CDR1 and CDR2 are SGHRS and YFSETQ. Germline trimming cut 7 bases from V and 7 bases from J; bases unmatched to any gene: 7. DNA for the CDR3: TGCGCCAGCGGAACTAGCGGGAGTAAAAATGAGCAGTTCTTC. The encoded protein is CASGTSGSKNEQFF.

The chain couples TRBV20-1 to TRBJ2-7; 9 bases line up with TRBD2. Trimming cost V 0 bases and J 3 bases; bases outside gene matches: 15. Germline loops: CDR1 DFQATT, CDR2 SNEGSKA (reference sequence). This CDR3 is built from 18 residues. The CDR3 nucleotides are TGCAGTGCTAGAGACCGGGCTAGCGGGACCCGAATTTTCTACGAGCAGTACTTC. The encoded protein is CSARDRASGTRIFYEQYF.

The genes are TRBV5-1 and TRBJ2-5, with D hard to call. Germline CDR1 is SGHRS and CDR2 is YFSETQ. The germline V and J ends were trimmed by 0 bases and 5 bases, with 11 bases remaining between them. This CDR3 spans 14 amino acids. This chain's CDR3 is CASSLEGGPETQYF. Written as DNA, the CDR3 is TGCGCCAGCAGCTTGGAAGGTGGGCCGGAGACCCAGTACTTC.

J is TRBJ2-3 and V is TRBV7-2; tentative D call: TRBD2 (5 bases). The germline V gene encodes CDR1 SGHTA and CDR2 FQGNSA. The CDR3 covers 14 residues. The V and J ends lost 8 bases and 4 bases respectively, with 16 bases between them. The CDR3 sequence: CASFTASRADTQYF. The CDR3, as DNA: TGTGCCAGCTTCACGGCTAGCCGGGCAGATACGCAGTATTTT. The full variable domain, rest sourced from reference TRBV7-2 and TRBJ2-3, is GAGVSQSPSNKVTEKGKDVELRCDPISGHTALYWYRQSLGQGLEFLIYFQGNSAPDKSGLPSDRFSAERTGGSVSTLTIQRTQQEDSAVYLCASFTASRADTQYFGPGTRLTVL.

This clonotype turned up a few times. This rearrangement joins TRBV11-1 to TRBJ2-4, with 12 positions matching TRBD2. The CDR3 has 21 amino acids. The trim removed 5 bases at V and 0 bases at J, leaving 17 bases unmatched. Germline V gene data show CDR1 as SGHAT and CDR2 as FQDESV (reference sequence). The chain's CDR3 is CASSRELGLAGGPLAKNIQYF. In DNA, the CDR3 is TGTGCCAGCAGCCGAGAATTGGGGCTAGCGGGAGGGCCACTAGCCAAAAACATTCAGTACTTC.

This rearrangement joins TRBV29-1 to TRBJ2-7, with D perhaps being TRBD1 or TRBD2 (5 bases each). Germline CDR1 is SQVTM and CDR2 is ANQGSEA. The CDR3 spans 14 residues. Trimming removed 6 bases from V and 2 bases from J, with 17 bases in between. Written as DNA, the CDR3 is TGCAGCGTGAGGGCAGGGCCGGGCCCCTACGAGCAGTACTTC. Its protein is CSVRAGPGPYEQYF.

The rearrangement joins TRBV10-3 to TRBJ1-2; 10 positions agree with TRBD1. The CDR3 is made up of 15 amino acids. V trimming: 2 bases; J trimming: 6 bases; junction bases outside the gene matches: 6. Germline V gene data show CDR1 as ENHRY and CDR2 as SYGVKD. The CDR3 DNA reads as TGTGCCATCAGTGAGGCGACAGGGGGCTTGGATGGCTACACCTTC. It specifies CAISEATGGLDGYTF.

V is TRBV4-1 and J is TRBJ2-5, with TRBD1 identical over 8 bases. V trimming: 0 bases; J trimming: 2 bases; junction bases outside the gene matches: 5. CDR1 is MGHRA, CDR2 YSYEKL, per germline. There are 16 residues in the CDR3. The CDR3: CASSQDMDRVQETQYF. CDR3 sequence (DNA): TGCGCCAGCAGCCAAGATATGGACAGGGTGCAAGAGACCCAGTACTTC.

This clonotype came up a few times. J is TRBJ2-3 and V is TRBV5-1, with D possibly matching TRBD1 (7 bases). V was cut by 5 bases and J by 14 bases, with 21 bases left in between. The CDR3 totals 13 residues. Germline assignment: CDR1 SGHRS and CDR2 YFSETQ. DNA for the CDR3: TGCGCCAGCAGTCTCGGGCGGGACAGAGACGCGTATTTT. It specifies CASSLGRDRDAYF.

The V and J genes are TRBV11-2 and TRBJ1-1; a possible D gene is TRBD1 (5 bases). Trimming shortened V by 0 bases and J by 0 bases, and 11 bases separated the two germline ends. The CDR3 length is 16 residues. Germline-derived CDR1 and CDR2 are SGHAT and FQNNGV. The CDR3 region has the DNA TGTGCCAGCAGCTTAGATTCAGACAGTTTGAACACTGAAGCTTTCTTT. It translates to CASSLDSDSLNTEAFF. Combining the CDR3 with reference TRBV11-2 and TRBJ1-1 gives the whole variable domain EAGVAQSPRYKIIEKRQSVAFWCNPISGHATLYWYQQILGQGPKLLIQFQNNGVVDDSQLPKDRFSAERLKGVDSTLKIQPAKLEDSAVYLCASSLDSDSLNTEAFFGQGTRLTVV.

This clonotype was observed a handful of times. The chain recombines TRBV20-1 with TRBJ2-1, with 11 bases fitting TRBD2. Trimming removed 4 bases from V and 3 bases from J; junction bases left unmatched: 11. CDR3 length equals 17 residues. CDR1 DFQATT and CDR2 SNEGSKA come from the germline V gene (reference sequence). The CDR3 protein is CSANPLLAGVVYNEQFF. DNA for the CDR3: TGCAGTGCTAACCCCTTACTAGCGGGAGTGGTCTACAATGAGCAGTTCTTC.

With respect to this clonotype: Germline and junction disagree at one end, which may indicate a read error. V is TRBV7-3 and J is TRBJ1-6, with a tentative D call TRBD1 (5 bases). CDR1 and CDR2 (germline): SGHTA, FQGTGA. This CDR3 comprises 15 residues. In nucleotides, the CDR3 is TGTGCCAGCAGCTTAACGTGGAGGGGCGATTCACCTCTCCACTTT. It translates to CASSLTWRGDSPLHF. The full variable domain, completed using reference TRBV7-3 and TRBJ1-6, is GAGVSQTPSNKVTEKGKYVELRCDPISGHTALYWYRQSLGQGPEFLIYFQGTGAADDSGLPNDRFFAVRPEGSVSTLKIQRTERGDSAVYLCASSLTWRGDSPLHFGNGTRLTVT.